The 16 T cell receptor beta chains presented below share a single source sample, sequenced in a study of T cells in Graves' hyperthyroidism and ophthalmopathy. Researchers took RNA transcripts and amplified the TCR beta CDR3 regions from them. An initial round of RT-PCR targeting the TCR CDR3 relied on the HTBI primer set. TCRdb reprocessed the multiplex PCR reads with MiXCR, giving one entry per CDR3 protein. The table records about 570,000 distinct CDR3 sequences, roughly 50% of them present only once. The sequenced sample consisted of peripheral blood or thyroid tissue (not recorded which). The receptor set was obtained from an adult woman with Graves' disease, either hyperthyroidism or ophthalmopathy (not recorded which).

The chain employs TRBV29-1 and TRBJ1-3, with TRBD1 matching over 7 bases. Trimming cost V 8 bases and J 4 bases; bases outside gene matches: 8. CDR3 size: 13 residues. Germline assignment: CDR1 SQVTM and CDR2 ANQGSEA. The CDR3 region is CSNRDRQGNTIYF. The CDR3 DNA reads as TGCAGCAATAGGGACAGACAAGGAAACACCATATATTTT.

Only one count was recorded for this clonotype. The chain is built from TRBV2 and TRBJ1-5, with 12 nucleotides matching TRBD1. The CDR3 is made up of 15 amino acids. Trimming at V came to 8 bases and at J to 6 bases, leaving 8 bases not matched to a gene. CDR1 and CDR2 from the germline V gene are SNHLY and FYNNEI. CDR3 sequence reads: CASCAGTGGGQPQHF. The CDR3 DNA follows: TGTGCCAGCTGTGCGGGGACAGGGGGCGGTCAGCCCCAGCATTTT. The entire variable domain, with the rest obtained from reference TRBV2 and TRBJ1-5, is as follows: EPEVTQTPSHQVTQMGQEVILRCVPISNHLYFYWYRQILGQKVEFLVSFYNNEISEKSEIFDDQFSVERPDGSNFTLKIRSTKLEDSAMYFCASCAGTGGGQPQHFGDGTRLSIL.

The V and J genes are TRBV20-1 and TRBJ1-2, with no clear D. CDR1 DFQATT and CDR2 SNEGSKA come from the germline V gene (reference sequence). This CDR3 has 14 amino acids. V was cut by 6 bases and J by 4 bases, with 18 bases left in between. CDR3 sequence: CSAIKVTAIYGYTF. The DNA of the CDR3 is TGCAGTGCCATCAAGGTTACAGCGATCTATGGCTACACCTTC.

In this sample, this clonotype turned up a few times. The chain carries TRBV10-3 and TRBJ2-5, with 11 bases aligning to TRBD1. Germline lookup yields CDR1 ENHRY and CDR2 SYGVKD. V was clipped by 3 bases and J by 9 bases; unmatched bases: 9. This CDR3 region has 15 residues. The CDR3 protein is CAISDGQGAGQPQYF. The CDR3 nucleotides are TGTGCCATCAGTGACGGACAGGGGGCAGGTCAGCCCCAGTACTTC.

This rearrangement joins TRBV20-1 to TRBJ2-2; TRBD2 matches 9 bases. The CDR3 loop spans 14 amino acids. The germline gives CDR1 DFQATT, CDR2 SNEGSKA (reference sequence). With V trimmed by 3 bases and J by 5 bases, 4 bases remained unmatched. CDR3 region: CSARFAGGTGELFF. For the CDR3, the DNA is TGCAGTGCTAGGTTTGCGGGAGGGACCGGGGAGCTGTTTTTT.

A remark on this clonotype: A much bigger clone sits one base away, suggesting this may be a read error. The V call is TRBV3-1, the J call TRBJ1-1; D call uncertain. This CDR3 contains 15 residues. The germline V gene has CDR1 LGHDT and CDR2 YNNKEL (reference sequence). V lost 6 bases, J lost 6 bases, and 20 bases lay in between. CDR3 amino acids: CASRLGLDGNAEAFF. CDR3 in DNA: TGTGCCAGCAGACTGGGATTGGACGGCAACGCTGAAGCTTTCTTT.

CDR3 bases: TGTGCCAGCAGCTTTCCCTCTGGGGCCAACGTCCTGACTTTC. Protein sequence: CASSFPSGANVLTF. The chain couples TRBV7-9 to TRBJ2-6, with no clear D. V lost 3 bases to trimming and J lost 0 bases, with 3 bases between them. This CDR3 has 14 amino acids. Per germline, CDR1 SEHNR and CDR2 FQNEAQ (reference sequence).

This clonotype came up many times. V gene TRBV7-9 combines with J gene TRBJ1-4; 7 bases line up with TRBD1. V was pared by 5 bases and J by 3 bases, with 3 bases of the junction left unmatched. This CDR3 is 14 amino acids long. Looked up from germline, CDR1 is SEHNR and CDR2 is FQNEAQ (reference sequence). The CDR3: CASSEGTANEKLFF. As DNA, the CDR3 is TGTGCCAGCAGCGAAGGGACAGCTAATGAAAAACTGTTTTTT. Full variable domain (missing parts from reference TRBV7-9 and TRBJ1-4): DTGVSQNPRHKITKRGQNVTFRCDPISEHNRLYWYRQTLGQGPEFLTYFQNEAQLEKSRLLSDRFSAERPKGSFSTLEIQRTEQGDSAMYLCASSEGTANEKLFFGSGTQLSVL.

The rearrangement joins TRBV10-3 to TRBJ1-3; no reliable D call. This CDR3 is 13 amino acids long. The germline gives CDR1 ENHRY, CDR2 SYGVKD. Trimming left V 6 bases short and J 6 bases short, with 12 bases between. The CDR3 DNA reads TGTGCCATCAGGGGCCGCCTTGAAAACACCATATATTTT. It specifies CAIRGRLENTIYF.

V gene TRBV7-3 combines with J gene TRBJ2-2; no firm D call. The CDR3 is 13 residues long. Trimming removed 5 bases at V and 9 bases at J, with 13 bases between. Germline V gene sequence: CDR1 SGHTA, CDR2 FQGTGA. CDR3 DNA sequence: TGTGCCAGCAGCCCTTCAGTTAGTTGGGAGCTGTTTTTT. Translated: CASSPSVSWELFF.

The chain is built from TRBV2 and TRBJ2-1, with 10 bases fitting TRBD1. CDR3 length: 16 amino acids. Unmatched junction bases numbered 4, after V lost 5 bases and J lost 0 bases. Germline CDR1 reads SNHLY; CDR2 reads FYNNEI. This chain's CDR3 is CASSSDRGSSYNEQFF. CDR3 DNA sequence: TGTGCCAGCAGTTCGGACAGGGGGAGCTCCTACAATGAGCAGTTCTTC.

This clonotype appeared many times. V gene TRBV20-1 combines with J gene TRBJ1-6; D remains unclear. There are 13 residues in the CDR3. Germline lookup yields CDR1 DFQATT and CDR2 SNEGSKA (reference sequence). Trimming cost V 6 bases and J 3 bases, with 9 bases left between them. CDR3 bases: TGCAGTGCCCAAGACGGCTATAATTCACCCCTCCACTTT. Its protein product is CSAQDGYNSPLHF.

A single count supports this clonotype. The rearrangement uses TRBV10-1 and TRBJ1-5; D uncertain. Germline loops: CDR1 WNHNN, CDR2 SYGVQD (reference sequence). V lost 2 bases and J 2 bases, leaving 28 bases between the germline ends. The CDR3 contains 21 residues. DNA of the CDR3: TGCGCCAGCAGTGAGAGGCCCAGCACAGATAATAAGTGTGGGGGCAATCAGCCCCAGCATTTT. This encodes CASSERPSTDNKCGGNQPQHF.

The chain carries TRBV5-1 and TRBJ1-6; 7 positions agree with TRBD1. The CDR3 is 15 amino acids. Germline V lookup: CDR1 SGHRS, CDR2 YFSETQ. Trimming at V came to 4 bases and at J to 8 bases, leaving 9 bases not matched to a gene. CDR3: CASSARQGWDSPLHF. CDR3 nucleotides: TGCGCCAGCAGCGCGCGACAGGGTTGGGATTCACCCCTCCACTTT.

This sequence joins TRBV5-1 and TRBJ2-7; D is perhaps TRBD2 (5 bases). V was shortened by 4 bases and J by 6 bases, with 14 bases between the two germline ends. This CDR3 is built from 13 residues. The germline CDR1 and CDR2 sequences are SGHRS and YFSETQ. Written as DNA, the CDR3 is TGCGCCAGCAGCGACGGGGTTTTAAGCGAGCAGTACTTC. Translated, it gives CASSDGVLSEQYF.

V gene TRBV5-1 combines with J gene TRBJ1-6; 9 nucleotides match TRBD1. This CDR3 is 16 amino acids long. CDR1 is SGHRS and CDR2 is YFSETQ in the germline V gene. V was pared by 1 base and J by 7 bases, with 6 bases of the junction left unmatched. As DNA, the CDR3 is TGCGCCAGCAGCTTGTCCGGGACAGGGAGGAATTCACCCCTCCACTTT. This gives the protein CASSLSGTGRNSPLHF.